The following is a T cell receptor beta chain sequence with its context. Its antigen is undetermined. The sample belongs to a study of T-cell reconstitution after alpha-beta-depleted transplantation in children. Study conclusions and caveats: About two months after transplant, alpha-beta T cells reportedly came from several hundred expanded graft clones. Newly generated T cells supplied most T-cell counts and diversity one year post-transplant. Elevated TCRbeta diversity at day 60 was traced, in some patients, to surviving recipient T cells and thymic progenitors.

For TCRbeta, the library was prepared with unique molecular identifiers. A single record per CDR3 protein comes from TCRdb applying MiXCR to the PCR reads. The sample carries fewer than 150,000 distinct CDR3 sequences, around a tenth recorded once. Trimming stripped 3 bases from V and 0 bases from J, with 12 bases between. The CDR3 sequence is 16 residues long. The germline gives CDR1 MNHEY, CDR2 SVGEGT. The sequencing here drew on PBMCs, mostly from graft donor cells, taken 180 days after TCRalphabeta/CD19-depleted stem cell transplant. The chain has TRBV6-2 or TRBV6-3 and TRBJ2-1; D gene ambiguous. The sequence was obtained from a girl under three years old who had a stem cell transplant for combined immunodeficiency, so the T cells may come from the graft donor. Written as DNA, the CDR3 is TGTGCCAGCAGTTATGATAGCTGGAGCTCCTACAATGAGCAGTTCTTC. Translated, it gives CASSYDSWSSYNEQFF.